One sample yielded the 8 T cell receptor beta chains listed below, sequenced in a study of cytomegalovirus exposure and HLA in healthy donors. The study ran its PCR with 60 Vbeta and 13 Jbeta primers. Produced via immunoSEQ multiplex PCR; TCRdb's table is partial and in-frame only. Of 100,000 or so clones listed, around three quarters are singletons. What was sequenced was PBMCs. These receptors all stem from a female donor in good health and CMV-seropositive.

The chain combines TRBV9 with TRBJ2-2, with a tentative D call TRBD2 (5 bases). V dropped 5 bases and J dropped 0 bases, with 11 bases sitting between them. CDR3 size: 15 residues. CDR1 is SGDLS, CDR2 YYNGEE, per germline. CDR3 sequence: CASRGRDPNTGELFF. CDR3 bases: TGTGCCAGCAGAGGGAGAGACCCGAACACCGGGGAGCTGTTTTTT.

The V gene is TRBV27, the J gene TRBJ2-5; possibly TRBD1 for D (5 bases). The CDR3 extends over 16 amino acids. The germline CDR1 and CDR2 sequences are MNHEY and SMNVEV (reference sequence). V gave up 1 base and J gave up 1 base, with 13 bases separating them. DNA for the CDR3: TGTGCCAGCAGTTTATTGGGGCAGGGAAGCCAAGAGACCCAGTACTTC. This encodes CASSLLGQGSQETQYF.

In its sample, this clone was seen once. CDR3 amino acids: CASSLAPQGNTGELFF. The CDR3 nucleotides are TGTGCCAGCAGCTTAGCGCCGCAGGGGAACACCGGGGAGCTGTTTTTT. The chain is built from TRBV7-2 and TRBJ2-2; D perhaps matches TRBD1 (5 bases). CDR3 size: 16 residues. CDR1 SGHTA and CDR2 FQGNSA come from the germline V gene. V was shortened by 0 bases and J by 1 base, with 9 bases between the two germline ends.

This clone was detected ten times or more. The V and J genes are TRBV6-1 and TRBJ2-2; D remains ambiguous. V was cut by 0 bases and J by 3 bases, with 5 bases left in between. The CDR3 totals 14 residues. The germline gives CDR1 MNHNS, CDR2 SASEGT. The CDR3 spells CASSEAADTGELFF. The CDR3 bases are TGTGCCAGCAGTGAAGCGGCAGACACCGGGGAGCTGTTTTTT.

The chain uses TRBV6-5 and TRBJ2-1, with 10 bases that match TRBD2. Germline loops: CDR1 MNHEY, CDR2 SVGAGI. The ends lost 2 bases at V and 6 bases at J; junction bases unmatched: 4. The CDR3 contains 15 residues. CDR3 in amino acids: CASSYGLAGVNEQFF. DNA for the CDR3: TGTGCCAGCAGTTACGGTCTAGCGGGAGTCAATGAGCAGTTCTTC.

The chain carries TRBV11-2 and TRBJ2-7; the D gene is possibly TRBD1 (7 bases). This CDR3 spans 15 amino acids. Per germline, CDR1 SGHAT and CDR2 FQNNGV. V lost 2 bases and J 1 base, leaving 12 bases between the germline ends. Here the CDR3 DNA reads TGTGCCAGCAGCTTACGGGGGACAGCATCCTACGAGCAGTACTTC. Its translation is CASSLRGTASYEQYF.

This chain links TRBV4-1 with TRBJ2-1; 10 nucleotides align to TRBD2. Germline CDR1 is MGHRA and CDR2 is YSYEKL. The CDR3 runs to 16 residues. Trimming took 4 bases from V and 0 from J; bases not matched to a gene: 3. In DNA form, the CDR3 reads TGCGCCAGCAGCCTGGTAGCGGGAGGCTCCTACAATGAGCAGTTCTTC. Residues: CASSLVAGGSYNEQFF.

V usage is TRBV20-1 and J usage is TRBJ2-7; D remains ambiguous. Deletions cut 7 bases from V and 3 bases from J, with 10 bases between. Looked up from germline, CDR1 is DFQATT and CDR2 is SNEGSKA (reference sequence). The CDR3 extends over 11 amino acids. The CDR3 loop is CSGQALYEQYF. CDR3 nucleotides: TGCAGTGGCCAGGCACTCTACGAGCAGTACTTC.